This is a list of T cell receptor beta chains from one sample in a study of blood T cell repertoires in COVID-19. Produced via immunoSEQ multiplex PCR; TCRdb's table is partial and in-frame only. Here the sample spans under 250,000 clones, 75% to 85% being singletons. Sequenced input: peripheral blood. The receptor source for this set is a woman aged 65 to 85 with acute or convalescent COVID-19. The CDR3 runs from the conserved cysteine through the conserved F or W. Fields, in order: CDR3 DNA, CDR3 protein, J gene, D gene, clone size, V gene. D genes are given only for firm matches. Some rows mark clone size as missing; the rest say once, few, many or name a class of expanded clone.

CDR3nt: TGCGCCAGCAGCCAAGACAGGGGAGTAAGTGAAAAACTGTTTTTT
CDR3aa: CASSQDRGVSEKLFF
j_gene: TRBJ1-4
d_gene: NA
abundance: NA
v_gene: TRBV4-1

CDR3nt: TGCAGCGTCTACCTAGCGGGGGGTTCGTTTGAGCAGTTCTTC
CDR3aa: CSVYLAGGSFEQFF
j_gene: TRBJ2-1
d_gene: TRBD2
abundance: NA
v_gene: TRBV29-1

CDR3nt: TGTGCCAGCACCCGACACGGATCGTCTAGCAATCAGCCCCAGCATTTT
CDR3aa: CASTRHGSSSNQPQHF
j_gene: TRBJ1-5
d_gene: NA
abundance: NA
v_gene: TRBV5-8

CDR3nt: TGTGCCAGTAGTAGAGAGAGGACAGCATATGGCTACACCTTC
CDR3aa: CASSRERTAYGYTF
j_gene: TRBJ1-2
d_gene: NA
abundance: NA
v_gene: TRBV19

CDR3nt: TGTGCCAGCAGCCCCGAGTACAATCAGCCCCAGCATTTT
CDR3aa: CASSPEYNQPQHF
j_gene: TRBJ1-5
d_gene: NA
abundance: few
v_gene: TRBV12-3/TRBV12-4

CDR3nt: TGCGCCAGCAGCAGCAGGGGATCTTCTCTTGCCTACGAGCAGTACTTC
CDR3aa: CASSSRGSSLAYEQYF
j_gene: TRBJ2-7
d_gene: NA
abundance: NA
v_gene: TRBV4-1

CDR3nt: TGTGCCAGCAGCTTAGATTCAGGGAACTATGGCTACACCTTC
CDR3aa: CASSLDSGNYGYTF
j_gene: TRBJ1-2
d_gene: NA
abundance: NA
v_gene: TRBV7-2

CDR3nt: TGTGCCTGGAGTAACGGTGACAATCAGCCCCAGCATTTT
CDR3aa: CAWSNGDNQPQHF
j_gene: TRBJ1-5
d_gene: NA
abundance: NA
v_gene: TRBV30

CDR3nt: TGTGCCAGCAGTTTATCGAGGGCTTCCGAGCAGTACTTC
CDR3aa: CASSLSRASEQYF
j_gene: TRBJ2-7
d_gene: NA
abundance: NA
v_gene: TRBV27

CDR3nt: TGTGCCAGCAGCTCGACTAGCGGGGGGTTCAGGTGGACCGGGGAGCTGTTTTTT
CDR3aa: CASSSTSGGFRWTGELFF
j_gene: TRBJ2-2
d_gene: TRBD2
abundance: NA
v_gene: TRBV7-2

CDR3nt: TGTGCCAGCAGCTTAGGACAGGGGGCTTTATCTGGGGCCAACGTCCTGACTTTC
CDR3aa: CASSLGQGALSGANVLTF
j_gene: TRBJ2-6
d_gene: TRBD1
abundance: NA
v_gene: TRBV7-8

CDR3nt: TGTGCCAGCAGCTTAAGCTTATCCTCCGGGGGAAACAATGAGCAGTTCTTC
CDR3aa: CASSLSLSSGGNNEQFF
j_gene: TRBJ2-1
d_gene: NA
abundance: NA
v_gene: TRBV7-9

CDR3nt: TGTGCCAGAAGAGGGACTAGCGGGGGGGCCTACGAGCAGTACTTC
CDR3aa: CARRGTSGGAYEQYF
j_gene: TRBJ2-7
d_gene: TRBD2
abundance: NA
v_gene: TRBV5-3

CDR3nt: TGTGCCAGCTCACCAGGAGACAGGGACGGCTACACCTTC
CDR3aa: CASSPGDRDGYTF
j_gene: TRBJ1-2
d_gene: TRBD1
abundance: NA
v_gene: TRBV18

CDR3nt: TGTGCCAGCATGGTTCACAGGCTCAACATCTATGGCTACACCTTC
CDR3aa: CASMVHRLNIYGYTF
j_gene: TRBJ1-2
d_gene: NA
abundance: once
v_gene: TRBV2

CDR3nt: TGTGCCACCAGCAGGGACAGGGCTTCGGTTGGCTACACCTTC
CDR3aa: CATSRDRASVGYTF
j_gene: TRBJ1-2
d_gene: TRBD1
abundance: NA
v_gene: TRBV15

CDR3nt: TGTGCCAGTAGTATAGTAGGGGATCCCCAGTTCGAGCAGTACTTC
CDR3aa: CASSIVGDPQFEQYF
j_gene: TRBJ2-7
d_gene: NA
abundance: NA
v_gene: TRBV19

CDR3nt: TGTGCCACCAGGGGAGGGAGGAACACTGAAGCTTTCTTT
CDR3aa: CATRGGRNTEAFF
j_gene: TRBJ1-1
d_gene: NA
abundance: NA
v_gene: TRBV24-1

CDR3nt: TGTGCCAGCACTGAGGGGGGGCCTGGAGGGGAGGAGCAGTTCTTC
CDR3aa: CASTEGGPGGEEQFF
j_gene: TRBJ2-1
d_gene: NA
abundance: NA
v_gene: TRBV2

CDR3nt: TGTGCCAGCAGACTACAGGGGTGGAATGAGCAGTTCTTC
CDR3aa: CASRLQGWNEQFF
j_gene: TRBJ2-1
d_gene: TRBD1
abundance: once
v_gene: TRBV3-1/TRBV3-2

CDR3nt: TGTGCCAGCAGTGAAGCCCAGGTAGGGGGCCTGGGCTACACCTTC
CDR3aa: CASSEAQVGGLGYTF
j_gene: TRBJ1-2
d_gene: TRBD1
abundance: NA
v_gene: TRBV2

CDR3nt: TGTGCCAGCAGCTTCGGGACAGGGGAAGTCTACGAGCAGTACTTC
CDR3aa: CASSFGTGEVYEQYF
j_gene: TRBJ2-7
d_gene: TRBD1
abundance: NA
v_gene: TRBV7-2

CDR3nt: TGTGCCAGCAGACCAGGGGGCGCTGACACCGGGGAGCTGTTTTTT
CDR3aa: CASRPGGADTGELFF
j_gene: TRBJ2-2
d_gene: TRBD1
abundance: NA
v_gene: TRBV6-5

CDR3nt: TGTGCCACCAGCAGAGTGGCGGACACTGAAGCTTTCTTT
CDR3aa: CATSRVADTEAFF
j_gene: TRBJ1-1
d_gene: NA
abundance: NA
v_gene: TRBV15

CDR3nt: TGTGCCAGCAGCAAACAACCGGGACACAAGAACACCGGGGAGCTGTTTTTT
CDR3aa: CASSKQPGHKNTGELFF
j_gene: TRBJ2-2
d_gene: NA
abundance: few
v_gene: TRBV7-2

CDR3nt: TGTGCCCCGGGGGGTAAGGCCGGGGAGCTGTTTTTT
CDR3aa: CAPGGKAGELFF
j_gene: TRBJ2-2
d_gene: TRBD2
abundance: few
v_gene: TRBV6-5

CDR3nt: TGCGCCACCTCTGCACAGTTTTCTAATCAGCCCCAGCATTTT
CDR3aa: CATSAQFSNQPQHF
j_gene: TRBJ1-5
d_gene: NA
abundance: NA
v_gene: TRBV10-1